These 30 T cell receptor beta chains came from one sample sequenced in a study of Ad26.COV2.S vaccination and SARS-CoV-2 variants. TCRdb's copy holds only in-frame clones and misses some; the assay was immunoSEQ multiplex PCR. The sample holds around 380,000 clones, roughly nine tenths seen once. Treatment of the sample: approximately 18 received Ad26.COV2.S at low or high dose, single or two shots; a few received placebo; per-sample allocation not given. Sample collection was performed on day 63 after the first vaccine or placebo injection. Sequencing used peripheral blood, obtained in a trial of Ad26.COV2.S vaccine versus placebo. These receptors all stem from a person aged 18-60 years who received the Ad26.COV2.S COVID-19 vaccine or a placebo.

V and J are TRBV11-2 and TRBJ2-2; perhaps TRBD1 as D (5 bases). V was cut by 5 bases and J by 3 bases, with 19 bases left in between. Germline CDR1 reads SGHAT; CDR2 reads FQNNGV. The CDR3 length is 17 residues. As DNA, the CDR3 is TGTGCCAGCAGCCAACTCGACAGAGTTCCTTACACCGGGGAGCTGTTTTTT. As protein: CASSQLDRVPYTGELFF. Drawing the rest from reference TRBV11-2 and TRBJ2-2, the complete variable domain is EAGVAQSPRYKIIEKRQSVAFWCNPISGHATLYWYQQILGQGPKLLIQFQNNGVVDDSQLPKDRFSAERLKGVDSTLKIQPAKLEDSAVYLCASSQLDRVPYTGELFFGEGSRLTVL.

In DNA form, the CDR3 reads TGTGCCAGCTCACCAGTCGGGCCCCCCCAGGAAAAACTGTTTTTT. Protein: CASSPVGPPQEKLFF. V and J are TRBV18 and TRBJ1-4; D gene uncertain. Germline CDR1 KGHSH, CDR2 LQKENI. The CDR3 has 15 residues. The germline V and J ends were trimmed by 2 bases and 8 bases, with 15 bases remaining between them. The full variable domain, in which reference TRBV18 and TRBJ1-4 provide the parts outside the CDR3, is NAGVMQNPRHLVRRRGQEARLRCSPMKGHSHVYWYRQLPEEGLKFMVYLQKENIIDESGMPKERFSAEFPKEGPSILRIQQVVRGDSAAYFCASSPVGPPQEKLFFGSGTQLSVL.

The chain recombines TRBV11-2 with TRBJ2-3; D remains unclear. Germline CDR1 SGHAT, CDR2 FQNNGV. V was trimmed by 1 base and J by 3 bases, leaving 5 bases between them. This CDR3 region has 13 residues. CDR3 residues: CASSLAGTDTQYF. DNA for the CDR3: TGTGCCAGCAGCTTAGCTGGGACAGATACGCAGTATTTT.

The V call is TRBV12-5, the J call TRBJ2-1; 7 nucleotides line up with TRBD2. Germline lookup yields CDR1 LGHNT and CDR2 FRNRAP. This CDR3 has 17 amino acids. Trimming at V came to 0 bases and at J to 3 bases, leaving 8 bases not matched to a gene. CDR3 nucleotides: TGTGCTAGTGGTTTGGTACTTGGGGGGGGATACTACAATGAGCAGTTCTTC. Translation gives CASGLVLGGGYYNEQFF.

In its sample, this clone was seen once. The rearrangement joins TRBV4-3 to TRBJ1-1; possibly TRBD1 for D (5 bases). This CDR3 is built from 14 residues. Germline V CDR1 and CDR2: LGHNA, YSLEER. V shed 5 bases and J shed 1 base, with 11 bases lying between them. CDR3 loop: CASSFGTGNTEAFF. Written as DNA, the CDR3 is TGCGCCAGCAGCTTCGGGACGGGGAACACTGAAGCTTTCTTT.

The V and J genes are TRBV6-5 and TRBJ1-1; TRBD1 is a possible D gene (5 bases). V lost 8 bases and J lost 3, with 16 bases in between. Germline values: CDR1 MNHEY, CDR2 SVGAGI. CDR3 length: 14 residues. The CDR3 coding sequence is TGTGCCAGCCATTTTGAGAAGGGACACACTGAAGCTTTCTTT. Its protein is CASHFEKGHTEAFF.

The chain has TRBV7-8 and TRBJ1-2; D unclear. Looked up from germline, CDR1 is SGHVS and CDR2 is FQNEAQ. The CDR3 totals 12 residues. Trimming removed 5 bases from V and 6 bases from J, with 10 bases in between. CDR3 bases: TGTGCCAGCAGCCTGTCTAGAAATGGCTACACCTTC. Residues: CASSLSRNGYTF.

This chain links TRBV2 with TRBJ1-4, with 7 bases identical to TRBD1. The CDR3 length is 15 residues. Unmatched junction bases numbered 3, after V lost 4 bases and J lost 1 base. CDR1 and CDR2 (germline): SNHLY, FYNNEI. CDR3 amino acids: CASSAWTGTNEKLFF. The CDR3 DNA follows: TGTGCCAGCAGTGCCTGGACAGGAACTAATGAAAAACTGTTTTTT.

The chain employs TRBV5-1 and TRBJ2-7, with D perhaps assigned TRBD1 or TRBD2 (6 bases each). This CDR3 contains 16 residues. In germline, CDR1 is SGHRS, CDR2 YFSETQ. The V gene lost 3 bases and the J gene lost 5 bases, with 21 bases spanning the gap. The CDR3 DNA reads TGCGCCAGCAGCTGGGCTCTCGGGGGCCTTTCCAACGAGCAGTACTTC. It yields the protein CASSWALGGLSNEQYF.

The genes are TRBV7-9 and TRBJ1-5; TRBD1 aligns across 10 bases. This CDR3 comprises 15 residues. Germline lookup yields CDR1 SEHNR and CDR2 FQNEAQ (reference sequence). With V trimmed by 5 bases and J by 5 bases, 6 bases remained unmatched. CDR3 loop: CASSRGGTGDQPQHF. DNA for the CDR3: TGTGCCAGCAGCCGGGGAGGGACAGGGGATCAGCCCCAGCATTTT.

The genes are TRBV4-3 and TRBJ2-7, with D possibly matching TRBD2 (6 bases). The germline V gene has CDR1 LGHNA and CDR2 YSLEER. The V and J ends lost 2 bases and 1 base respectively, with 9 bases between them. The CDR3 length is 14 residues. The DNA for the CDR3 is TGCGCCAGCAGCCAAAATCGGGGGTCCTACGAGCAGTACTTC. This encodes CASSQNRGSYEQYF.

The V and J genes are TRBV24-1 and TRBJ2-2, with D perhaps matching TRBD1 (6 bases). V was trimmed by 6 bases and J by 8 bases, leaving 21 bases between them. CDR1 is KGHDR, CDR2 SFDVKD, per germline. The CDR3 extends over 16 amino acids. The CDR3 region is CATSHHRDNREGELFF. CDR3 coding DNA: TGTGCCACCAGTCATCACCGGGACAATAGGGAAGGGGAGCTGTTTTTT.

Comment on this clone: The identical CDR3 is also encoded by other nucleotide sequences in the sample. The chain couples TRBV29-1 to TRBJ2-3; 10 nucleotides agree with TRBD1. Unmatched junction bases numbered 4, after V lost 6 bases and J lost 4 bases. Per the germline V gene, CDR1 is SQVTM and CDR2 is ANQGSEA. The CDR3 has 13 residues. The CDR3 bases are TGCAGCGTCCGGGACAGGGGCCCAGATACGCAGTATTTT. Translating gives CSVRDRGPDTQYF.

The chain has TRBV5-1 and TRBJ2-1; TRBD2 aligns across 7 bases. The CDR3 runs to 16 residues. The germline gives CDR1 SGHRS, CDR2 YFSETQ. V shed 2 bases, J shed 5 bases, and the junction held 10 bases outside the gene matches. The CDR3 spells CASSFIAGEGDNEQFF. In nucleotides, the CDR3 is TGCGCCAGCAGCTTCATTGCGGGGGAAGGGGACAATGAGCAGTTCTTC.

V and J are TRBV4-1 and TRBJ2-1; D is undetermined. Germline V gives CDR1 MGHRA, CDR2 YSYEKL. The length of the CDR3 is 14 residues. Between the trimmed V and J ends, which lost 2 bases and 5 bases, there was a span of 10 bases. The CDR3 sequence is CASSQPTRNNEQFF. As DNA, the CDR3 is TGCGCCAGCAGCCAACCAACGAGGAACAATGAGCAGTTCTTC.

The rearrangement links TRBV7-9 to TRBJ2-3, with D maybe TRBD1 (7 bases). The CDR3 is made up of 16 amino acids. Trimming took off 7 bases at V and 10 bases at J, with 27 bases between the two ends. In germline, CDR1 is SEHNR, CDR2 FQNEAQ (reference sequence). The CDR3 sequence: CASIPKGGTAWGAQYF. CDR3 DNA: TGTGCCAGCATCCCTAAAGGGGGGACAGCCTGGGGCGCGCAGTATTTT.

V usage is TRBV5-1 and J usage is TRBJ1-1, with D tentatively TRBD1 (5 bases). V was shortened by 2 bases and J by 4 bases, with 9 bases between the two germline ends. The CDR3 sequence is 13 residues long. Germline values: CDR1 SGHRS, CDR2 YFSETQ. The CDR3 is CASSFTGATEAFF. CDR3 coding DNA: TGCGCCAGCAGCTTCACAGGAGCCACTGAAGCTTTCTTT.

This clone was seen a single time. The chain combines TRBV18 with TRBJ1-1, with D maybe TRBD1 (6 bases). With 3 bases removed from V and 4 bases from J, the gap between germline ends came to 12 bases. The CDR3 extends over 14 amino acids. Germline CDR1 reads KGHSH; CDR2 reads LQKENI. The CDR3 DNA follows: TGTGCCAGCTCACCTGATACAGGGTCCACTGAAGCTTTCTTT. Encoded protein: CASSPDTGSTEAFF.

V is TRBV11-2 and J is TRBJ2-1; TRBD2 matches at 11 bases. Trimming took 1 base from V and 0 from J; bases not matched to a gene: 5. CDR1 is SGHAT and CDR2 is FQNNGV in the germline V gene. The CDR3 spans 18 residues. In DNA form, the CDR3 reads TGTGCCAGCAGCTTAGTGGTAGCGGGGGGGCCCTCCTACAATGAGCAGTTCTTC. It is translated as CASSLVVAGGPSYNEQFF. The full variable domain, with the rest looked up from reference TRBV11-2 and TRBJ2-1, is EAGVAQSPRYKIIEKRQSVAFWCNPISGHATLYWYQQILGQGPKLLIQFQNNGVVDDSQLPKDRFSAERLKGVDSTLKIQPAKLEDSAVYLCASSLVVAGGPSYNEQFFGPGTRLTVL.

This chain uses TRBV5-4 with TRBJ2-5; 9 nucleotides line up with TRBD1. The CDR3 is made up of 19 amino acids. Germline V gene lookup returns CDR1 SGHNT and CDR2 YYREEE (reference sequence). V shed 2 bases and J 0 bases; nucleotides not matched to a gene: 14. The CDR3 loop reads CASSFFNRGPLPYQETQYF. DNA for the CDR3: TGTGCCAGCAGCTTCTTCAACAGGGGGCCTCTCCCATACCAAGAGACCCAGTACTTC.

This chain connects TRBV7-2 to TRBJ2-5, with TRBD2 as a possible D gene (5 bases). Per the germline V gene, CDR1 is SGHTA and CDR2 is FQGNSA. The V end lost 1 base, the J end lost 3 bases, and 9 bases lay between the germline ends. This CDR3 has 14 amino acids. CDR3 sequence (DNA): TGTGCCAGCAGCTTAGTACGGGGAGAAGAGACCCAGTACTTC. Its translation is CASSLVRGEETQYF. Based on the CDR3 plus reference TRBV7-2 and TRBJ2-5, the full variable domain is GAGVSQSPSNKVTEKGKDVELRCDPISGHTALYWYRQSLGQGLEFLIYFQGNSAPDKSGLPSDRFSAERTGGSVSTLTIQRTQQEDSAVYLCASSLVRGEETQYFGPGTRLLVL.

The chain uses TRBV30 and TRBJ1-6, with D possibly being TRBD1 (6 bases). CDR1 and CDR2 from the germline V gene are GTSNPN and SVGIG (reference sequence). V gave up 2 bases and J gave up 7 bases, with 21 bases separating them. This CDR3 comprises 17 residues. CDR3 sequence (DNA): TGTGCCTGGAGTTCCAAAACGCGGGGGGCGAGGAATTCACCCCTCCACTTT. As protein: CAWSSKTRGARNSPLHF.

Ten or more counts support this clone. This chain connects TRBV2 to TRBJ2-3; D may be TRBD2 (6 bases). CDR1 and CDR2 from the germline V gene are SNHLY and FYNNEI. Trimming pared 8 bases from V and 2 bases from J, leaving 14 bases between. There are 14 residues in the CDR3. The CDR3 sequence is CASSETRSTDTQYF. CDR3 DNA: TGTGCCAGCTCCGAGACTAGGTCCACAGATACGCAGTATTTT.

V and J are TRBV19 and TRBJ1-2; D remains ambiguous. From germline, CDR1 is LNHDA and CDR2 SQIVND (reference sequence). The CDR3 has 8 amino acids. Here the CDR3 reads CSAYGYTF. For the CDR3, the DNA is TGTTCCGCCTATGGCTACACCTTC.

This clone was detected only once. The chain carries TRBV5-4 and TRBJ2-7, with 7 bases aligning to TRBD2. This CDR3 has 15 residues. Looked up from germline, CDR1 is SGHNT and CDR2 is YYREEE (reference sequence). J gave up 1 base and V 1 base, and 5 bases lay outside the gene matches. The chain's CDR3 is CASSLMRGGSYEQYF. CDR3 nucleotide sequence: TGTGCCAGCAGCTTGATGAGGGGAGGGTCCTACGAGCAGTACTTC.

The J gene is TRBJ1-5, the V gene TRBV5-6, with 8 bases aligning to TRBD1. V was pared by 2 bases and J by 8 bases, with 3 bases of the junction left unmatched. Germline V gene sequence: CDR1 SGHDT, CDR2 YYEEEE. The CDR3 sequence is 13 residues long. CDR3 coding DNA: TGTGCCAGCAGCTTAGGGGGACAGGAGCCCCAGCATTTT. Translation gives CASSLGGQEPQHF. Combining the CDR3 with reference TRBV5-6 and TRBJ1-5 gives the whole variable domain DAGVTQSPTHLIKTRGQQVTLRCSPKSGHDTVSWYQQALGQGPQFIFQYYEEEERQRGNFPDRFSGHQFPNYSSELNVNALLLGDSALYLCASSLGGQEPQHFGDGTRLSIL.

The V gene is TRBV4-1, the J gene TRBJ2-7; D perhaps matches TRBD1 (5 bases). The germline V and J ends were trimmed by 2 bases and 3 bases, with 8 bases remaining between them. The CDR3 has 13 residues. CDR1 and CDR2 (germline): MGHRA, YSYEKL. The CDR3 is CASSQPGIYEQYF. In DNA, the CDR3 is TGCGCCAGCAGCCAACCAGGGATCTACGAGCAGTACTTC.

The table lists this clone with a count of one. The chain combines TRBV5-4 with TRBJ2-1; 9 positions match TRBD1. The CDR3 length is 14 residues. From germline, CDR1 is SGHNT and CDR2 YYREEE (reference sequence). V shed 2 bases and J 5 bases; nucleotides not matched to a gene: 2. DNA for the CDR3: TGTGCCAGCAGCTTCGACAGGGGGGACAATGAGCAGTTCTTC. Amino acids: CASSFDRGDNEQFF.

The chain couples TRBV12-1 to TRBJ1-5; TRBD1, as called in the table, went unchecked against the DNA. TRBV12-1 has pseudogene status. This CDR3 is 19 amino acids long. The CDR3 loop reads CASSPRWTGFPHCHQPQHF. CDR3 sequence (DNA): TGTGCCAGCAGCCCCCGATGGACAGGTTTTCCCCATTGCCATCAGCCCCAGCATTTT.

This rearrangement joins TRBV5-5 to TRBJ1-2; the match to TRBD1 covers 7 bases. The CDR3 sequence is 14 residues long. V trimming: 4 bases; J trimming: 4 bases; junction bases outside the gene matches: 7. CDR1 and CDR2 from the germline V gene are SGHKS and YYEKEE (reference sequence). As DNA, the CDR3 is TGTGCCAGCAGCGTAAGTGGGACAGCCTATGGCTACACCTTC. Translated, it gives CASSVSGTAYGYTF.